This T cell receptor beta chain derives from a study of PD-1 blockade in classical Hodgkin lymphoma. Across the study: Patients received nivolumab 3 mg/kg intravenously every 2 weeks.

Sequencing used immunoSEQ multiplex PCR; TCRdb keeps in-frame clones, though not all of them. The sample gives 25,000 to 35,000 clones, over 65% of which show up once; about a fifth is in the top ten. Brentuximab vedotin exposure varied, and every patient relapsed after autologous stem cell transplantation. Responses achieved at best were complete response, partial response or progressive disease. About this clone itself: Its target is not known.

Overall study results and limits: Complete responders started with a diversity level that resembled newly diagnosed patients at baseline. Lower baseline TCR diversity was reported for newly diagnosed patients than for healthy donors.

Between the trimmed V and J ends, which lost 0 bases and 4 bases, there was a span of 18 bases. The CDR3 consists of 17 residues. The germline V gene encodes CDR1 SGHTA and CDR2 FQGNSA. This chain connects TRBV7-2 to TRBJ1-2; a possible D gene is TRBD1 (6 bases). The specimen was peripheral blood mononuclear cells (PBMCs), collected before the second cycle of nivolumab. This clonotype was sampled from a human donor with classical Hodgkin lymphoma. This CDR3 is CASSLARNTGNGYGYTF. The CDR3 region has the DNA TGTGCCAGCAGCTTAGCCCGTAACACAGGGAATGGCTATGGCTACACCTTC.